The 7 T cell receptor beta chains in this list originate from one sample, sequenced in a study of blood T cells in healthy people across ages. Sample-barcoded 5' priming and a J-beta primer mix drove a second PCR of 7 to 11 cycles. A single record per CDR3 protein comes from TCRdb applying MiXCR to the 5' RACE reads. Of 1.5 million to 1.9 million distinct CDR3 sequences listed, approximately 43% are singletons. Material for sequencing was blood. The receptors come from a woman younger than 30 in good health.

About this clonotype itself: The junction and the germline gene differ at one end; a read error may be behind it. The rearrangement uses TRBV6-5 and TRBJ2-1, with 7 bases aligning to TRBD2. The CDR3 extends over 14 amino acids. CDR1 is MNHEY, CDR2 SVGAGI, per germline. The DNA of the CDR3 is TGTACCAGCCCTGAGACTAGCAGAGACAATGAGCGGTTCTTC. Protein product: CTSPETSRDNERFF.

This clonotype has ten or more counts. The V gene is TRBV29-1, the J gene TRBJ2-1; 11 bases line up with TRBD2. Per germline, CDR1 SQVTM and CDR2 ANQGSEA. Germline trimming cut 1 base from V and 7 bases from J; bases unmatched to any gene: 3. The CDR3 has 14 amino acids. Here the CDR3 reads CSVEVAGGPNEQFF. The CDR3 DNA follows: TGCAGCGTTGAAGTAGCGGGAGGGCCTAATGAGCAGTTCTTC.

The rearrangement uses TRBV4-1 and TRBJ1-1; no clear D. V lost 4 bases, J lost 6 bases, and 15 bases lay in between. This CDR3 spans 14 amino acids. Germline values: CDR1 MGHRA, CDR2 YSYEKL. The CDR3 DNA follows: TGCGCCAGCAGCCGACCCGTATATTTCTCTGAAGCTTTCTTT. Translated: CASSRPVYFSEAFF.

The chain joins TRBV20-1 to TRBJ1-5; D perhaps matches TRBD1 (6 bases). This CDR3 comprises 16 residues. The V gene's germline CDR1 is DFQATT and CDR2 SNEGSKA (reference sequence). The V end was cut by 1 base, the J end by 0 bases, with 13 bases between. The CDR3, as DNA: TGCAGTGCTAGAGGGACCGCAGGGGATAGCAATCAGCCCCAGCATTTT. Translating it yields CSARGTAGDSNQPQHF.

There are a few counts of this clonotype. CDR3 sequence reads: CASSVGPGVEQYF. The CDR3 bases are TGTGCCAGCAGTGTAGGTCCAGGCGTCGAGCAGTACTTC. V and J are TRBV12-3 or TRBV12-4 and TRBJ2-7; the D is unclear. Trimming took 5 bases from V and 6 from J, leaving 14 bases between them. This CDR3 contains 13 residues.

This chain links TRBV5-6 with TRBJ1-1, with D perhaps matching TRBD1 (5 bases). Germline V lookup: CDR1 SGHDT, CDR2 YYEEEE. Trimming took off 5 bases at V and 0 bases at J, with 14 bases between the two ends. The CDR3 covers 15 residues. CDR3 bases: TGTGCCAGCAGTAACAGGCTCACCATGAACACTGAAGCTTTCTTT. It specifies CASSNRLTMNTEAFF.

The chain carries TRBV4-1 and TRBJ2-5; tentatively, D is TRBD2 (6 bases). The DNA end is a closer match to TRBJ2-7, so the J assignment may be wrong. The CDR3 runs to 14 residues. Germline CDR1 reads MGHRA; CDR2 reads YSYEKL. This CDR3 is CASSQDLVGGEQYF. The CDR3 DNA reads as TGCGCCAGCAGCCAAGATTTGGTGGGGGGCGAGCAGTACTTC.